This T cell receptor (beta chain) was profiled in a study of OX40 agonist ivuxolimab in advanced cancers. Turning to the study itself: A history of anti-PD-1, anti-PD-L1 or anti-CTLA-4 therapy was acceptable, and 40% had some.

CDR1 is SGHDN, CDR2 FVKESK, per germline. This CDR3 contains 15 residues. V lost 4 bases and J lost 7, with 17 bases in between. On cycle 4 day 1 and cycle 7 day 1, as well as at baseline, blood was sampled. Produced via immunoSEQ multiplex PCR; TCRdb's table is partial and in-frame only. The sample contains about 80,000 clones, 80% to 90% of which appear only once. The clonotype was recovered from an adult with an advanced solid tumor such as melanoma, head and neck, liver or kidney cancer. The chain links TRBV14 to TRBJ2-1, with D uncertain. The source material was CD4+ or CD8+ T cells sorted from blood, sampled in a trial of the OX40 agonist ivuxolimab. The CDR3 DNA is TGTGCCAGCAGCCCAACCCCTCGGGTTGCTAATGAGCAGTTCTTC. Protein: CASSPTPRVANEQFF.